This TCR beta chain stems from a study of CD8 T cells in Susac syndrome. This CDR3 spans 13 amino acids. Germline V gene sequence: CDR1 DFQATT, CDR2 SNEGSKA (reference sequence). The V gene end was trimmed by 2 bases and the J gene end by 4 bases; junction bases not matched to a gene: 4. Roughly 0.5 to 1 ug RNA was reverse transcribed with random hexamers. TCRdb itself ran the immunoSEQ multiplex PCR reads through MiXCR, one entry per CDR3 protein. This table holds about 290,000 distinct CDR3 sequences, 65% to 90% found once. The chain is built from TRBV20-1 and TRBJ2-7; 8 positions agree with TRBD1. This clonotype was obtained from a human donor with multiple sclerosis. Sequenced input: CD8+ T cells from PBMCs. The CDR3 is CSARPGQVYEQYF. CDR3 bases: TGCAGTGCTAGACCGGGACAGGTTTACGAGCAGTACTTC.